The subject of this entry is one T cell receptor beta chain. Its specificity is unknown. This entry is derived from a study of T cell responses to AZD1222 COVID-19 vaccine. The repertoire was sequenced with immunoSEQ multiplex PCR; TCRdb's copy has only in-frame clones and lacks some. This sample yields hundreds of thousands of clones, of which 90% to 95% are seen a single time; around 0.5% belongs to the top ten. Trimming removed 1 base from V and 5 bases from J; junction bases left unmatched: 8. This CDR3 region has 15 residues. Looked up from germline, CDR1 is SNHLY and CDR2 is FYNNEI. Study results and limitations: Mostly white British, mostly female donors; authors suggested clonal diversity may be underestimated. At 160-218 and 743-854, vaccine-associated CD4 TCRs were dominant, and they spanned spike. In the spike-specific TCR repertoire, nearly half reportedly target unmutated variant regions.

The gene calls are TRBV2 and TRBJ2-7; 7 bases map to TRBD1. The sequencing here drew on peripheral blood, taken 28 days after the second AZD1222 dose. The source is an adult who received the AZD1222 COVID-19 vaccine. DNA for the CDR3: TGTGCCAGCAGTGAAGGGACAGGCCCAGGGAACGAGCAGTACTTC. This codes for CASSEGTGPGNEQYF.